This paragraph covers one T cell receptor (beta chain) sequence. This clone was seen a few times. Its cognate antigen has yet to be identified. Per-nucleotide qualities are absent, and no much larger clonotype sits a single base away. The library was built by means of the immunoSEQ multiplex PCR assay. The multiplex PCR relied on a mix of 60 forward primers for TCR Vbeta segments and 13 reverse primers for TCR Jbeta segments. The CDR3 region of rearranged TCR beta genes was amplified from genomic DNA with a multiplex PCR assay. On the Illumina HiSeq System, the amplified TCR beta libraries were sequenced as 87-base-pair reads. The original methods were these. Across the roughly 670 repertoires, a later analysis counted approximately 83 million unique TCR beta chains, roughly 11 million of which were shared by at least two donors. A nearest-neighbor algorithm error-corrected the raw reads and collapsed the reads into unique sequences, merging closely related sequences to remove PCR and sequencing errors. Alignment of CDR3 sequences to IMGT reference sequences was used to assign V, D and J gene segments. For a sequence to be retained, a match of at least six nucleotides was required to both a V gene segment and a J gene segment. A rearrangement was called productive if the CDR3 had no stop codons and remained in frame with V and J, and every other rearrangement was called non-productive. Following IMGT convention, CDR3 was defined as the stretch from the second conserved V-encoded cysteine to the conserved J-encoded phenylalanine. Sequences without an unambiguous match to a single V gene segment were excluded from the earlier analysis of about 600 of the donors. An earlier analysis of just under 600 of the donors called V segments functional above 56.7% productive rearrangements and segregating when the between-donor standard deviation exceeded 5%. A statistical classification framework was developed to diagnose cytomegalovirus status using the catalog of TCR beta chain sequences. V and J gene assignment, in a later analysis, came from comparing TCR nucleotide sequences with IMGT/GENE-DB human TR gene sequences. In a later analysis, CDR3 sequences and most-parsimonious VDJ recombination scenarios were assigned using the TCRdist pipeline. In a later analysis, each TCR beta chain was defined by its CDR3 amino acid sequence together with its V-gene family, and reads without a unique V-gene family were excluded. A later analysis removed several hundred highly shared, low-generation-probability nucleotide sequences to deal with suspected cross-contamination and a sequencing artifact. For each public chain, a later analysis derived a clonal expansion index from normalized ranks of inferred template counts within each repertoire. A later analysis computed generation probabilities with a VDJ recombination model fitted to out-of-frame rearrangements, and checked the results against IGoR. In a later analysis, TCR-TCR, TCR-HLA and TCR-CMV co-occurrence was scored with hypergeometric tests, and a repertoire-size bias correction was applied to TCR pairs. A later analysis estimated false discovery rates by permuting HLA or CMV assignments 20 times. In a later analysis, co-occurring TCRs were grouped using DBSCAN, and TCRdist sequence similarity was added for clustering within HLA-allele-positive subsets. Co-occurrence clustering excluded repertoires with fewer than 30,000 or more than 120,000 public chains, plus five with anomalous nucleotide sharing. Held by TCRdb, this immuneACCESS table contains in-frame sequences only and omits some clones. Under half of the omission traces to an unresolved V gene where checked; the cause of the rest is unknown. V, J and clone size are those of that table, while D and trimming were read from the DNA. The sample profile shows around 140,000 clones; around 9% of them were found once. The ten largest account for 6% to 7.5% of the sample.

This specimen comes from a study of cytomegalovirus exposure and HLA in healthy donors (dated by TCRdb to between 2016 and 2019). As for the study more broadly: An earlier analysis of 587 of the donors reported around 280 Gb of sequence data and 95 million to 130 million unique TCR beta sequences obtained from around 180 million T cells. Roughly 300 gigabases of sequencing data and around 90 million unique TCR sequences made up an early release that covered 640 HLA-typed donors. The genetic ancestry cluster associated with self-reported Caucasian donors included about 84% of the 300 to 450 genotyped donors. The study aimed to test whether cataloging public T cell receptors could reveal signatures of past pathogen exposure. Using immunosequencing, the study profiled T cell repertoires from around 680 subjects and related those repertoires to cytomegalovirus serostatus. A separate validation cohort of 100 to 150 different subjects was used in addition to the roughly 720-subject first cohort. The study combined high-throughput TCR immunosequencing, statistical association of individual TCRs with disease status, and machine learning to predict cytomegalovirus infection status. To study patterns of TCR occurrence, a later analysis re-analyzed previously published TCR beta repertoires from 666 donors and added high-resolution HLA genotyping. Rather than using new phenotypic data, the later analysis identified candidate immune exposures from TCR beta sequences and from how often those sequences occurred across donors. An earlier analysis of 587 of the donors applied high-throughput TCR beta sequencing to assess whether each TCR beta V gene segment acted as functional or pseudogenic. Donor age, sex, ethnicity and CMV serostatus were compiled together with the repertoire data. Genome-wide SNP genotypes for about three fifths of the roughly 670 donors were used in a later genetic analysis, which treated that subset as a discovery cohort. All discovery cohort repertoires had been generated using a single sequencing platform. Both class I and class II loci were covered by HLA typing, at four-digit resolution. The number of typed donors differed by locus: roughly 620-630 for A, B, C, DRB1 and DQB1; 500 to 550 for DQA1; roughly 600 for DPA1; and some 470 for DPB1. A handful of DR-DQ haplotypes were handled as single units for association and clustering because linkage in the cohort was strong. On average, over 200,000 unique TCR beta nucleotide sequences were sequenced per donor among fewer than 500 genotyped donors of the cohort, with approximately 18% of those sequences being non-productive. Study-wide conclusions, independent of this receptor: A total of about 150 TCR beta chains were listed by the study as associated with cytomegalovirus. A few of the identified cytomegalovirus-associated TCR beta chains were confirmed in vitro to be specific for cytomegalovirus antigens. This cohort had only TCR beta chains sequenced, and the lack of alpha or paired-chain data limited which features could be detected. In an earlier analysis of more than 450 of the donors, most TCR beta V segments were observed in productive rearrangements about 87% or about 30% of the time, broadly matching IMGT annotations. Assigning TCR associations to individual alleles was difficult when HLA alleles, especially DR and DQ, strongly co-occurred. The authors suggested that the approach could potentially be generalized to other disease states and immunological phenotypes. In a later analysis, HLA-associated TCR beta chains showed more clonal expansion and lower generation probabilities than non-associated chains that were equally common. Most TCR sequences were observed very rarely across donors, whereas some public TCRs were present in many individuals. In a later genetic analysis, fewer N-insertions in productive TCRs were reported among donors in an Asian-associated ancestry cluster than the roughly 700-donor mean. Because counts were too low, about 17 rarely observed V segments, including chromosome 9 orphons, were excluded from the earlier analysis of under 650 of the donors. A further reported finding was that TCR beta sequences accurately predicted the HLA-A and HLA-B alleles for most subjects in the first cohort. Correlated functional status among segregating V segments might reflect linkage disequilibrium, but an unknown experimental factor could not be ruled out. The classifier was reported to diagnose cytomegalovirus status with high specificity and sensitivity in both the original and validation cohorts. A cluster of highly shared sequence variants was judged likely to represent a technical artifact of the sequencing pipeline. Some IMGT-functional V segments, including TRBV6-2 and TRBV6-3, could not be distinguished by the 87-base-pair reads and were therefore excluded. A later analysis found that most CMV-associated TCR beta chains appeared HLA-restricted, with HLA associations seemingly driven largely by CMV exposure. Roughly uniform sequencing depth across donors was assumed in presence/absence analyses, although this assumption may not hold. According to a later analysis, TCR association rates differed among HLA loci, with DRB1 alleles showing the most associated TCRs and HLA-C alleles showing the fewest. For the cohort, immune exposure information was limited to CMV serostatus. Specific HLA alleles were associated with 15,000 to 20,000 TCR beta sequences at a false discovery rate of 0.05 in a later analysis. HLA typing was unavailable for some donors at each locus, so association tests used only the typed subset. Several of the top co-occurrence clusters appeared to be linked to parvovirus B19, influenza, CMV and Epstein-Barr virus, according to a later analysis. V-gene and J-gene trimming of TCR beta chains was associated with a missense DCLRE1C variant in a later genetic analysis, and the association was replicated in an independent cohort.

The cohort comprised under 700 healthy bone marrow donors. All cohort members were sampled while nominally healthy, although unrecorded immune exposures were likely present. The donor was CMV seropositive and belonged to the group of a few hundred seropositive cohort members. Every donor gave a peripheral blood sample, and the peripheral blood mononuclear cells from that sample were used for TCR beta sequencing. Genomic DNA extraction from the blood cell samples was performed with the Qiagen DNeasy Blood Extraction Kit. There are 14 amino acids in the CDR3, from cysteine to phenylalanine inclusive. Only CDR3 DNA is held: 42 bases, read in frame from base 1. Reading the germline V gene gives CDR1 SGHVS and CDR2 FNYEAQ. V is pruned by 5 bases and J by 5 bases, leaving 8 bases of the junction without a gene match.

The chain uses TRBV7-6 and TRBJ2-7; the junction holds 8 bases that match TRBD1. The clonotype originates from a woman between 40 and 50 years old in good health and CMV-seropositive. The sequencing input was PBMCs. CDR3 loop: CASSPEQGGHEQYF. The sequence in DNA is TGTGCCAGCAGCCCCGAACAGGGGGGCCACGAGCAGTACTTC.